Below are 18 T cell receptor beta chains sequenced from a single sample in a study of breast tumors, draining lymph nodes, adjacent tissues. Samples came from axillary lymph nodes draining the breast cancer. MiXCR, run by TCRdb on the multiplex PCR reads, gives a single entry per CDR3 protein. The sample lists 80,000 to 130,000 distinct CDR3 sequences, about 20% occurring once. The sequenced sample consisted of axillary lymph node tissue. These receptor sequences come from a female donor with breast cancer. Some clones in this sample may be carry-over from other donors' samples.

There are many counts of this clonotype. This chain links TRBV11-2 with TRBJ2-5, with 11 bases that match TRBD2. V trimming: 5 bases; J trimming: 3 bases; junction bases outside the gene matches: 8. The germline V gene has CDR1 SGHAT and CDR2 FQNNGV. The CDR3 has 16 amino acids. The CDR3 reads CASSPTGTSGKETQYF. The CDR3 DNA sequence: TGTGCCAGCAGCCCGACCGGGACTAGCGGAAAAGAGACCCAGTACTTC.

This clonotype was found a few times. The chain couples TRBV6-5 to TRBJ2-6; TRBD1 is a possible D gene (5 bases). Per germline, CDR1 MNHEY and CDR2 SVGAGI. The CDR3 sequence is 15 residues long. Trimming removed 6 bases from V and 3 bases from J, with 12 bases in between. The DNA for the CDR3 is TGTGCCAGCAGAAAGGACATCATTGGGGCCAACGTCCTGACTTTC. Its protein is CASRKDIIGANVLTF.

This clonotype was recorded at least ten times. This chain links TRBV7-9 with TRBJ2-7, with TRBD2 matching over 7 bases. This CDR3 is built from 15 residues. Per germline, CDR1 SEHNR and CDR2 FQNEAQ (reference sequence). Trimming took 5 bases from V and 4 from J; bases not matched to a gene: 11. For the CDR3, the DNA is TGTGCCAGCAGCACCCCGGACGGCGGGGGTTACGAGCAGTACTTC. Amino acid sequence: CASSTPDGGGYEQYF. Looking up the rest from reference TRBV7-9 and TRBJ2-7 gives the full variable domain: DTGVSQNPRHKITKRGQNVTFRCDPISEHNRLYWYRQTLGQGPEFLTYFQNEAQLEKSRLLSDRFSAERPKGSFSTLEIQRTEQGDSAMYLCASSTPDGGGYEQYFGPGTRLTVT.

This clonotype occurred a few times. The chain combines TRBV2 with TRBJ2-1, with D perhaps matching TRBD2 (5 bases). This CDR3 contains 15 residues. Trimming removed 8 bases from V and 3 bases from J, with 17 bases in between. Germline values: CDR1 SNHLY, CDR2 FYNNEI. The CDR3 loop reads CASARGPGLYNEQFF. Written as DNA, the CDR3 is TGTGCCAGCGCCCGCGGGCCCGGGCTCTACAATGAGCAGTTCTTC.

This clonotype was observed at least ten times. The chain has TRBV9 and TRBJ1-4; a possible D gene is TRBD1 (6 bases). The CDR3 extends over 15 amino acids. Germline lookup yields CDR1 SGDLS and CDR2 YYNGEE. V lost 0 bases to trimming and J lost 3 bases, with 9 bases between them. In nucleotides, the CDR3 is TGTGCCAGCAGCGTAGGAACAGGGCCTAATGAAAAACTGTTTTTT. The encoded protein is CASSVGTGPNEKLFF.

This chain links TRBV19 with TRBJ2-2, with D perhaps matching TRBD1 (6 bases). This CDR3 comprises 14 residues. The germline gives CDR1 LNHDA, CDR2 SQIVND (reference sequence). The germline V and J ends were trimmed by 11 bases and 1 base, with 14 bases remaining between them. The CDR3 sequence: CAVGPTGNTGELFF. The CDR3, as DNA: TGTGCCGTGGGGCCGACAGGGAACACCGGGGAGCTGTTTTTT.

This clonotype was detected ten times or more. The J gene is TRBJ1-5, the V gene TRBV7-7; no clear D. The CDR3 is 13 residues long. The germline CDR1 and CDR2 sequences are SSHAT and FNYEAQ (reference sequence). Trimming cost V 1 base and J 2 bases, with 3 bases left between them. The CDR3 bases are TGTGCCAGCAGCTTAGACCGCAATCAGCCCCAGCATTTT. Protein product: CASSLDRNQPQHF.

In regard to this clonotype: With a much larger clone just one base away, this may be a read error. The CDR3 nucleotides read TGTGCCAGCGGCTCGGGACTCTACACCGGGGAGCTGTTTTTT. Residues: CASGSGLYTGELFF. This chain joins TRBV5-8 and TRBJ2-2; perhaps TRBD2 as D (6 bases). Germline V CDR1 and CDR2: SGHTS, YDEGEE. The CDR3 has 14 amino acids. Trimming took 7 bases from V and 3 from J, leaving 13 bases between them. Combining the CDR3 with reference TRBV5-8 and TRBJ2-2 gives the whole variable domain EAGVTQSPTHLIKTRGQQATLRCSPISGHTSVYWYQQALGLGLQFLLWYDEGEERNRGNFPPRFSGRQFPNYSSELNVNALELEDSALYLCASGSGLYTGELFFGEGSRLTVL.

This clonotype is medium-sized (0.01 to 0.1%) in the sample. The rearrangement joins TRBV7-3 to TRBJ2-7, with D maybe TRBD2 (6 bases). Germline V gene sequence: CDR1 SGHTA, CDR2 FQGTGA. The CDR3 length is 14 residues. Trimming shortened V by 5 bases and J by 2 bases, and 13 bases separated the two germline ends. CDR3 protein: CASSPGGVTYEQYF. CDR3 coding DNA: TGTGCCAGCAGCCCTGGCGGGGTCACCTACGAGCAGTACTTC.

This clonotype was seen ten or more times. The chain couples TRBV2 to TRBJ2-1, with 9 bases aligning to TRBD1. J was trimmed by 9 bases and V by 2 bases; bases with no gene match: 11. The CDR3 runs 16 residues. CDR1 is SNHLY, CDR2 FYNNEI, per germline. In DNA, the CDR3 is TGTGCCAGCAGTGAACCCGGGACAGGGTCCGCGGGTGAGCAGTTCTTC. Translated: CASSEPGTGSAGEQFF.

This clonotype came up a few times. The rearrangement links TRBV28 to TRBJ2-7; D gene uncertain. V dropped 3 bases and J dropped 0 bases, with 15 bases sitting between them. Per the germline V gene, CDR1 is MDHEN and CDR2 is SYDVKM. CDR3 size: 16 residues. The CDR3 loop is CASSFWLGQSSYEQYF. The CDR3 DNA is TGTGCCAGCAGTTTTTGGCTTGGCCAGAGCTCCTACGAGCAGTACTTC.

Many counts were recorded for this clonotype. The J gene is TRBJ2-7, the V gene TRBV5-1; D is undetermined. V was shortened by 4 bases and J by 2 bases, with 10 bases between the two germline ends. CDR3 length: 13 amino acids. Germline values: CDR1 SGHRS, CDR2 YFSETQ. The CDR3 reads CASSVGLTYEQYF. CDR3 DNA: TGCGCCAGCAGCGTCGGGTTAACCTACGAGCAGTACTTC.

This clonotype was detected ten times or more. The gene calls are TRBV28 and TRBJ2-7, with 7 bases identical to TRBD1. J lost 4 bases, V lost 7 bases, and 7 bases had no gene match. In germline, CDR1 is MDHEN, CDR2 SYDVKM. This CDR3 is built from 13 residues. Written as DNA, the CDR3 is TGTGCCAGCAAAAAGGCAGGGGGTTACGAGCAGTACTTC. Its translation: CASKKAGGYEQYF.

At least ten counts were recorded for this clonotype. V and J are TRBV5-1 and TRBJ1-5; 8 nucleotides line up with TRBD1. The CDR3 has 16 residues. The J segment lost 6 bases and the V segment lost 3 bases, leaving 11 bases of the junction unmatched. Germline lookup yields CDR1 SGHRS and CDR2 YFSETQ. CDR3 loop: CASSSRQGAPGQPQHF. As DNA, the CDR3 is TGCGCCAGCAGCTCTCGCCAGGGGGCCCCCGGTCAGCCCCAGCATTTT.

The V gene is TRBV24-1, the J gene TRBJ2-1; TRBD2 is a possible D gene (6 bases). Trimming pared 3 bases from V and 1 base from J, leaving 24 bases between. CDR1 KGHDR and CDR2 SFDVKD come from the germline V gene. The CDR3 length is 20 residues. The CDR3 is CATSDGTGLTSYNSYNEQFF. The CDR3 nucleotides read TGTGCCACCAGTGATGGGACGGGACTCACGAGCTATAATTCCTACAATGAGCAGTTCTTC.

There are a few counts of this clonotype. The chain combines TRBV20-1 with TRBJ1-1; 9 bases agree with TRBD1. The length of the CDR3 is 15 residues. The junction had 10 bases not matched to a gene; V was cut back by 3 bases and J by 5 bases. Germline CDR1 DFQATT, CDR2 SNEGSKA (reference sequence). CDR3 nucleotide sequence: TGCAGTGCTAGGGGACTGGGACAGGGAAAGACTGAAGCTTTCTTT. Its translation: CSARGLGQGKTEAFF.

This clonotype is a singleton in its sample. Because the CDR3's place on the DNA is in doubt, the DNA is left out and the CDR3 is given as listed by TCRdb. The rearrangement links TRBV29-1 to TRBJ1-2; the table assigns TRBD1, which was not confirmed against the DNA. CDR1 and CDR2 (germline): SQVTM, ANQGSEA. The CDR3 is made up of 10 amino acids, end residues included. The CDR3 is CSVGTGTPAF.

In this sample, this clonotype turned up many times. V gene TRBV7-9 combines with J gene TRBJ2-2; TRBD1 is a possible D gene (5 bases). The CDR3 is made up of 15 amino acids. Germline CDR1 and CDR2: SEHNR and FQNEAQ (reference sequence). V shed 3 bases and J shed 5 bases, with 13 bases lying between them. The CDR3 reads CASSFSRVRTGELFF. CDR3 DNA sequence: TGTGCCAGCAGCTTTTCCAGGGTCCGTACCGGGGAGCTGTTTTTT.